This TCR beta chain comes out of a study of Ad26.COV2.S vaccination and SARS-CoV-2 variants. Here immunoSEQ multiplex PCR was the method, and the copy in TCRdb shows in-frame clones only, minus some. This table holds around 300,000 clones, about 89% found once. Notes on the study in general: Similar non-spike TCR breadth was observed in recipients of vaccine and of placebo.

V lost 3 bases, J lost 5 bases, and 11 bases stayed unmatched. Germline-derived CDR1 and CDR2 are LNHDA and SQIVND (reference sequence). This CDR3 has 17 residues. Treatment here: roughly 20 received Ad26.COV2.S at low or high dose, single or two shots; about 5 received placebo; per-sample allocation not given. After the first vaccine or placebo injection, samples were drawn on day 63. This person who donated was an adult of 18-55 years in Boston. Its platform was an Ad26 vector, and its expressed antigen was Wuhan-strain SARS-CoV-2 spike. In the case of this clone: No antigen is known for it.

The TCR sequence derives from a person between 18 and 65 years old who received the Ad26.COV2.S COVID-19 vaccine or a placebo. The starting material was peripheral blood, obtained in a trial of Ad26.COV2.S vaccine versus placebo. The gene calls are TRBV19 and TRBJ2-2; 8 bases map to TRBD1. DNA of the CDR3: TGTGCCAGTAGTATTAATCAGGGGGCTGGGTGGACCGGGGAGCTGTTTTTT. Residues: CASSINQGAGWTGELFF.